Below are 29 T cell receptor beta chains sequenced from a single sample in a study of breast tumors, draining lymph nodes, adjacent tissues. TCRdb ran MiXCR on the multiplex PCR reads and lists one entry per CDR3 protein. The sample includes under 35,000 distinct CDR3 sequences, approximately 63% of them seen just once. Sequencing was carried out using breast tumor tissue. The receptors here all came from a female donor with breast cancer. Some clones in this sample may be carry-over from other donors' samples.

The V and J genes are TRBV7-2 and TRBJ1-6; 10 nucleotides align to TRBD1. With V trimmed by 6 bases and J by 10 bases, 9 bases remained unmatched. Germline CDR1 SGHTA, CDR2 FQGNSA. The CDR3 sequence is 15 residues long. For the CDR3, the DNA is TGTGCCAGCAGGTCGACCGGGACAGGGGTCTCACCCCTCCACTTT. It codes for CASRSTGTGVSPLHF. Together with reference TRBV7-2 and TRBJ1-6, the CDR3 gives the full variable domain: GAGVSQSPSNKVTEKGKDVELRCDPISGHTALYWYRQSLGQGLEFLIYFQGNSAPDKSGLPSDRFSAERTGGSVSTLTIQRTQQEDSAVYLCASRSTGTGVSPLHFGNGTRLTVT.

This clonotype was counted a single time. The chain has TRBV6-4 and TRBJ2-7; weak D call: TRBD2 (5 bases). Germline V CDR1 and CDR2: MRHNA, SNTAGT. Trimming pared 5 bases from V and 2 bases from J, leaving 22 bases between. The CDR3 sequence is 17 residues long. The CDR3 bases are TGTGCCAGCAGTCACCGGCTAGCTCGGAGACCAACCTACGAGCAGTACTTC. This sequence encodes CASSHRLARRPTYEQYF.

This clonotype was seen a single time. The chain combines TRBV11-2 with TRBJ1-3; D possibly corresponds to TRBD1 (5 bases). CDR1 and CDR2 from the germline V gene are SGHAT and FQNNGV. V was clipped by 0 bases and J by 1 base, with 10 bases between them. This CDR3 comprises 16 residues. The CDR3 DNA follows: TGTGCCAGCAGCTTAGAGTTCGGGGCGTCTGGAAACACCATATATTTT. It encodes CASSLEFGASGNTIYF.

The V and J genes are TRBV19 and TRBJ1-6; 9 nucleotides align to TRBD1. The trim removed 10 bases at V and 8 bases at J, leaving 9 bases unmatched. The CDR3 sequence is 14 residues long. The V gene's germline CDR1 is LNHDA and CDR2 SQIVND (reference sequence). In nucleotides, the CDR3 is TGTGCCACTACAGACAGGGGGTTCTATTCACCCCTCCACTTT. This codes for CATTDRGFYSPLHF.

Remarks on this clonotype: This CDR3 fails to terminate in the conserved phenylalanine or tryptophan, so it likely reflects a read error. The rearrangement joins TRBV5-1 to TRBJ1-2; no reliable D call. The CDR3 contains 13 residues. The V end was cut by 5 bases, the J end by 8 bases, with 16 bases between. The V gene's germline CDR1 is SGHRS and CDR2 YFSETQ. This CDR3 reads CASSYSDLIGYTL. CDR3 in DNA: TGCGCCAGCAGTTACTCGGACCTTATCGGCTACACCCTC.

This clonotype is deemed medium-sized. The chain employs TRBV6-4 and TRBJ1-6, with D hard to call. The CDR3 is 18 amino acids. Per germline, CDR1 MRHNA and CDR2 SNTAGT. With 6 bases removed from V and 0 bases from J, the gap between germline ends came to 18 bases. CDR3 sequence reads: CASSPDEHLSSYNSPLHF. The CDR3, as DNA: TGTGCCAGCAGCCCCGATGAGCATCTAAGCTCCTATAATTCACCCCTCCACTTT.

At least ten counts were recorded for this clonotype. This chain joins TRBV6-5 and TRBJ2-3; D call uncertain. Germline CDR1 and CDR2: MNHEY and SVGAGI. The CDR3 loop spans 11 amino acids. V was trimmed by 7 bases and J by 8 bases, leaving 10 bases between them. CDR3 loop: CASNFEFTQYF. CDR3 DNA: TGTGCCAGCAATTTCGAGTTTACGCAGTATTTT.

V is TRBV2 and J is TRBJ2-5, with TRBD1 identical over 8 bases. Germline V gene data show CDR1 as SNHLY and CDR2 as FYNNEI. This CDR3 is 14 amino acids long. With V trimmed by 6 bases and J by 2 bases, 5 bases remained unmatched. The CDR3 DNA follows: TGTGCCAGCAGCCCGACAGGGGTGCAAGAGACCCAGTACTTC. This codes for CASSPTGVQETQYF.

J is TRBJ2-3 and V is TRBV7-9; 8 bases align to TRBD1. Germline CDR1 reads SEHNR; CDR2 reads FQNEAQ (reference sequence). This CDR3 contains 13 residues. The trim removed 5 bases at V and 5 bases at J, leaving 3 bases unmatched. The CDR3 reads CASSQTGGDTQYF. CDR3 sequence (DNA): TGTGCCAGCAGCCAAACAGGGGGAGATACGCAGTATTTT.

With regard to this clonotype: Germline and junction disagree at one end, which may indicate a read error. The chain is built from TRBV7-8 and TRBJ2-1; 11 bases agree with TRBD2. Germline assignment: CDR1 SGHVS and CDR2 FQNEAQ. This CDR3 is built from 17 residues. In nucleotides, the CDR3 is TGTGCCAGCAGCTCGGGACTAGCGGAGCGCTCCTACAATGAGCGGTTCTTC. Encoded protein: CASSSGLAERSYNERFF. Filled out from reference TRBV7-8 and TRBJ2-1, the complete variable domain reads GAGVSQSPRYKVAKRGQDVALRCDPISGHVSLFWYQQALGQGPEFLTYFQNEAQLDKSGLPSDRFFAERPEGSVSTLKIQRTQQEDSAVYLCASSSGLAERSYNERFFGPGTRLTVL.

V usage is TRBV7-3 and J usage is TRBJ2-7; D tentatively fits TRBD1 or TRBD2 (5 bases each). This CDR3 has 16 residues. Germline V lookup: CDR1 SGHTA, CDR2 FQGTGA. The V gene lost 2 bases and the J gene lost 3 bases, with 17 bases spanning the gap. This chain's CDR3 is CASSLSEGRNYYEQYF. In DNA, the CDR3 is TGTGCCAGCAGCTTATCCGAGGGGCGGAACTACTACGAGCAGTACTTC.

Here the CDR3 reads CASSSRGREETQYF. The CDR3 coding sequence is TGTGCCAGCAGTTCCCGAGGACGGGAAGAGACCCAGTACTTC. J is TRBJ2-5 and V is TRBV6-5; D gene ambiguous. Germline assignment: CDR1 MNHEY and CDR2 SVGAGI. There are 14 residues in the CDR3. The ends were cut back, 4 bases at V and 3 bases at J, with 12 bases in the middle.

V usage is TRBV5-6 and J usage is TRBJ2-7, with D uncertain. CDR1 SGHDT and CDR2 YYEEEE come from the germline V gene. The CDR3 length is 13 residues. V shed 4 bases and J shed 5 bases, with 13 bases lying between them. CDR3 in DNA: TGTGCCAGCAGCCCGATGGGCGTCCACGAGCAGTACGTC. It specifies CASSPMGVHEQYV.

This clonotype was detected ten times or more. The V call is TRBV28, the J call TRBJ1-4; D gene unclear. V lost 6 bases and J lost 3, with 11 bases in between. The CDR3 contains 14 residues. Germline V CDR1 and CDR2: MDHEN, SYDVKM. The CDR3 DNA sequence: TGTGCCAGCAGGAATGCCGGGCCTAATGAAAAACTGTTTTTT. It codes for CASRNAGPNEKLFF.

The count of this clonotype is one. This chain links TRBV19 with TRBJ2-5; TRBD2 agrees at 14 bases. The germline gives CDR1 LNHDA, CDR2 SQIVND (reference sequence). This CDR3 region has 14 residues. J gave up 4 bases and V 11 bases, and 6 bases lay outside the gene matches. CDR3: CAPTSGGAGETQYF. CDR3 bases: TGTGCCCCGACTAGCGGGGGGGCAGGAGAGACCCAGTACTTC. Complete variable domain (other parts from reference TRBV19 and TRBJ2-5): DGGITQSPKYLFRKEGQNVTLSCEQNLNHDAMYWYRQDPGQGLRLIYYSQIVNDFQKGDIAEGYSVSREKKESFPLTVTSAQKNPTAFYLCAPTSGGAGETQYFGPGTRLLVL.

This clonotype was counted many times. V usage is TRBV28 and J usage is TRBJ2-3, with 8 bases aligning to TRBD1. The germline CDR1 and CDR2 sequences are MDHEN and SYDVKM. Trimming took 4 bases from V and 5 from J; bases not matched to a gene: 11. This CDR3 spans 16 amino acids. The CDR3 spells CASSSPRQGIGDTQYF. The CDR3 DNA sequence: TGTGCCAGCAGTTCGCCGAGACAGGGGATCGGAGATACGCAGTATTTT.

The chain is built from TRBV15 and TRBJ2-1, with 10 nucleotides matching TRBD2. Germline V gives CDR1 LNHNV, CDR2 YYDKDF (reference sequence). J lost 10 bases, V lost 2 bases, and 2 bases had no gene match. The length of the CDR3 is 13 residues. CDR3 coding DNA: TGTGCCACCAGCAGATTACTAGCGGGGGAGCAGTTCTTC. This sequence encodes CATSRLLAGEQFF.

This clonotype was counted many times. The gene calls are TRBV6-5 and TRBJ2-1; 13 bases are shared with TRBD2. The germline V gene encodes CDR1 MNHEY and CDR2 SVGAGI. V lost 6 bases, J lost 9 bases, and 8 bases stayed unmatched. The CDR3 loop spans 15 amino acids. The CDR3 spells CASRGLAGVSSEQFF. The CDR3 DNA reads TGTGCCAGCAGAGGACTAGCGGGAGTGTCCAGTGAGCAGTTCTTC.

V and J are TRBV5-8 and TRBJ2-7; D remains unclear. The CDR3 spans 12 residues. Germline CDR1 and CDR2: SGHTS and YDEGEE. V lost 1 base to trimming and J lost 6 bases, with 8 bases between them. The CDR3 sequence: CASSLNRVEQYF. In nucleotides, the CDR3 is TGTGCCAGCAGCTTGAACCGGGTCGAGCAGTACTTC.

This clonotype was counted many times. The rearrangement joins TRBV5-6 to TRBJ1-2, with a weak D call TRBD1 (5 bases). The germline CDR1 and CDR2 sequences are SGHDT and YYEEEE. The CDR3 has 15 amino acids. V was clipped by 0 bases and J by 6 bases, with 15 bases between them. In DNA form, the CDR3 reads TGTGCCAGCAGCTTGGTCCGGCAGGGACGGAATGGCTACACCTTC. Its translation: CASSLVRQGRNGYTF.

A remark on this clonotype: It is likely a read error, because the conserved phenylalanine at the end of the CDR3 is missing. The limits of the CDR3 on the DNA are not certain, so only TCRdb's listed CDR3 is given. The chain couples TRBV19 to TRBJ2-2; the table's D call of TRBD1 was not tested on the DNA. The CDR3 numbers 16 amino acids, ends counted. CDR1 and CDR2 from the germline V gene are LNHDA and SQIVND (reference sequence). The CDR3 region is CARGTGGSGDTGELFL.

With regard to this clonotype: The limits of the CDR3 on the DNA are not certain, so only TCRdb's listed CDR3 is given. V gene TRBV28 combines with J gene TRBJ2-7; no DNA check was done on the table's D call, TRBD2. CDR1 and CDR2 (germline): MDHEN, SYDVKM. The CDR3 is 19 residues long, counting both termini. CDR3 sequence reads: CASSFYICSAQGPTYEQYF.

CDR3 coding DNA: TGTGCAGAAAGGGGATCTGGAAACACCATATATTTT. Translating it yields CAERGSGNTIYF. The rearrangement joins TRBV7-9 to TRBJ1-3, with TRBD1 as a possible D gene (5 bases). This CDR3 is 12 amino acids long. CDR1 is SEHNR and CDR2 is FQNEAQ in the germline V gene (reference sequence).

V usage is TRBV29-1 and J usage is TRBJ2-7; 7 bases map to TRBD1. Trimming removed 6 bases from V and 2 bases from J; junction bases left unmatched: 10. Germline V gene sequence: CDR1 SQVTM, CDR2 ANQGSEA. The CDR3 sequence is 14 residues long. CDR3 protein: CSVTWTGRTYEQYF. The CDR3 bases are TGCAGCGTCACTTGGACAGGCCGAACCTACGAGCAGTACTTC.

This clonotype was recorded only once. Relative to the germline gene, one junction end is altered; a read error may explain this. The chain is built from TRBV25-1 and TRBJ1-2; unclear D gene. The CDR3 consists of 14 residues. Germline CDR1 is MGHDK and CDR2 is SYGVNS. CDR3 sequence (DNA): TGTGCCAGCGGTGAAAGCGGGCAAGGGTATGGCTACACCTTC. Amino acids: CASGESGQGYGYTF.

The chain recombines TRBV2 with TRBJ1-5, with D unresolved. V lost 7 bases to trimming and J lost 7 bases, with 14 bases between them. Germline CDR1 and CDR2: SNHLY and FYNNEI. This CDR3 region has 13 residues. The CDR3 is CASKSDWGQPQHF. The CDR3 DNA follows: TGTGCCAGCAAAAGTGATTGGGGACAGCCCCAGCATTTT.

The CDR3 is CSVGGQYEQYF. Written as DNA, the CDR3 is TGCAGCGTTGGTGGACAGTACGAGCAGTACTTC. The chain is built from TRBV29-1 and TRBJ2-7; D perhaps matches TRBD1 (6 bases). V lost 4 bases and J 4 bases, leaving 8 bases between the germline ends. Per the germline V gene, CDR1 is SQVTM and CDR2 is ANQGSEA. This CDR3 comprises 11 residues.

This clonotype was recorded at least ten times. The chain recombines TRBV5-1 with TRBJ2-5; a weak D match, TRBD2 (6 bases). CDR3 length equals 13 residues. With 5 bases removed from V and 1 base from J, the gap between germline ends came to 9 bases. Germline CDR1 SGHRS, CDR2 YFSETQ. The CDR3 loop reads CASRTEGQETQYF. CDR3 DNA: TGCGCCAGCAGGACGGAGGGCCAAGAGACCCAGTACTTC.

The DNA for the CDR3 is TGTGCCAGCAGCTTAGGGGGGGTTGGAGGCAGGGGGATCTACGAGCAGTACTTC. The encoded protein is CASSLGGVGGRGIYEQYF. The gene calls are TRBV7-9 and TRBJ2-7, with D maybe TRBD1 (7 bases). From germline, CDR1 is SEHNR and CDR2 FQNEAQ (reference sequence). V was pared by 1 base and J by 3 bases, with 22 bases between. The length of the CDR3 is 18 residues.